What follows are 7 T cell receptor beta chains derived from one specimen sequenced in a study of OX40 agonist ivuxolimab in advanced cancers. Library creation used the immunoSEQ multiplex PCR assay. TCRdb mirrors the immuneACCESS table, restricted to in-frame sequences. Some clones are absent from its copies; in checked studies, under half trace to an unresolved V gene, and the reason for the others is unknown. This sample is represented by 50,000 to 70,000 clones; approximately 85% of them were singletons. 2.5% to 3.5% of the sample is held by the ten biggest clonotypes. Specimen: CD4+ or CD8+ T cells sorted from blood, collected in a trial of the OX40 agonist ivuxolimab. These TCRs come from an adult with an advanced solid tumor such as melanoma, head and neck, liver or kidney cancer.

The chain couples TRBV27 to TRBJ1-1; no definite D call. V lost 4 bases to trimming and J lost 1 base, with 1 base between them. The CDR3 extends over 11 amino acids. CDR1 and CDR2 (germline): MNHEY, SMNVEV (reference sequence). CDR3 bases: TGTGCCAGCAGTTCGAACACTGAAGCTTTCTTT. Its protein product is CASSSNTEAFF.

The chain combines TRBV19 with TRBJ2-3, with 10 nucleotides matching TRBD2. The V segment lost 6 bases and the J segment 5 bases; nucleotides outside the gene matches: 8. Germline V gene lookup returns CDR1 LNHDA and CDR2 SQIVND (reference sequence). This CDR3 is built from 15 residues. The CDR3 reads CASRDERGGVDTQYF. CDR3 DNA sequence: TGTGCCAGTAGGGACGAGCGGGGGGGCGTAGATACGCAGTATTTT.

The chain carries TRBV12-5 and TRBJ2-5; 7 bases agree with TRBD2. V lost 6 bases to trimming and J lost 2 bases; unmatched junction nucleotides: 3. Looked up from germline, CDR1 is LGHNT and CDR2 is FRNRAP. The CDR3 contains 13 residues. This CDR3 reads CASGWGGQETQYF. The DNA for the CDR3 is TGTGCTAGTGGGTGGGGGGGTCAAGAGACCCAGTACTTC.

The chain is built from TRBV15 and TRBJ1-5, with D hard to call. The CDR3 loop spans 13 amino acids. The germline V and J ends were trimmed by 0 bases and 7 bases, with 7 bases remaining between them. CDR1 and CDR2 from the germline V gene are LNHNV and YYDKDF (reference sequence). Here the CDR3 DNA reads TGTGCCACCAGCAGAGATCTAGCCCAGCCCCAGCATTTT. It yields the protein CATSRDLAQPQHF. The full variable domain, its missing parts supplied by reference TRBV15 and TRBJ1-5, is DAMVIQNPRYQVTQFGKPVTLSCSQTLNHNVMYWYQQKSSQAPKLLFHYYDKDFNNEADTPDNFQSRRPNTSFCFLDIRSPGLGDTAMYLCATSRDLAQPQHFGDGTRLSIL.

This rearrangement joins TRBV18 to TRBJ2-2; unclear D gene. V shed 1 base and J shed 5 bases, with 5 bases lying between them. The CDR3 sequence is 13 residues long. Per the germline V gene, CDR1 is KGHSH and CDR2 is LQKENI. The DNA of the CDR3 is TGTGCCAGCTCACCACGGGGAACCGGGGAGCTGTTTTTT. Residues: CASSPRGTGELFF.

V usage is TRBV5-1 and J usage is TRBJ2-6, with a possible D match to TRBD1 (6 bases). The CDR3 sequence is 15 residues long. Germline CDR1 SGHRS, CDR2 YFSETQ. Between the trimmed V and J ends, which lost 5 bases and 8 bases, there was a span of 17 bases. CDR3 in amino acids: CASSLDRAQSNVLTF. The CDR3 nucleotides are TGCGCCAGCAGTCTGGACAGAGCCCAGTCCAACGTCCTGACTTTC.

This chain links TRBV6-1 with TRBJ2-1; weak D call: TRBD1 (6 bases). This CDR3 contains 14 residues. Germline CDR1 is MNHNS and CDR2 is SASEGT. Trimming pared 5 bases from V and 5 bases from J, leaving 13 bases between. The CDR3 bases are TGTGCCAGCAGTACCCTGGACAGAGACAATGAGCAGTTCTTC. It is translated as CASSTLDRDNEQFF.